This T cell receptor (beta chain) was identified during a study of CD8 T cells in ankylosing spondylitis (dated by TCRdb to about 2017). Looking at the study overall: The study profiled T cell receptor beta repertoires in healthy donors and ankylosing spondylitis patients to find disease-linked TCR variants. The full study cohort was made up of under 30 ankylosing spondylitis patients and 108 healthy donors. Samples of peripheral blood were taken, and for ankylosing spondylitis patients, synovial fluid was collected as well. Results the study describes overall, beyond this receptor: The disease-linked clones showed a CD8+ phenotype and occurred at relatively low frequencies in peripheral blood. A TCR beta motif of several highly homologous amino acid variants appeared characteristic of blood from ankylosing spondylitis patients. Some of the motif variants had been reported before in the synovial fluid and blood of reactive arthritis patients, a finding that suggests common disease-initiation mechanisms. The disease-linked clones were reported as significantly enriched in matched synovial fluid samples from ankylosing spondylitis patients.

TCRdb shows the sequencer as Illumina HiSeq 2500. Quantitative 5'-RACE with molecular barcodes was the method used to prepare the TCR beta libraries. Concerning the study's data processing: Disease-linked TCR variants were identified with a new computational method built on a probabilistic model of VDJ rearrangement. Starting from the raw public reads, TCRdb applied fastp trimming at Q25, assembled clones with MiXCR and retained in-frame beta chains. CDR3 protein duplicates are merged, each entry listing the most common genes and DNA. These V and J calls originate from TCRdb's pipeline instead of the authors' own analysis. For this sample the table gives over 200,000 distinct CDR3 sequences, of which 15% to 20% were detected only once. The top ten clones comprise about 39% of the sample. This clonotype was found a few times. Its antigen target is currently unknown. Per-base qualities were not stored, and no clone one base away is much larger.

The CDR3 runs 16 amino acids, cysteine and phenylalanine included. Solely the CDR3 DNA is kept, with 48 bases framed from the first base. Trimming accounts for 2 bases at V and 2 bases at J, while the number of junction bases matched to no gene is 4. CDR1 and CDR2, looked up from the germline V gene, are MGHRA and YSYEKL. The sample comprised blood, either unsorted or a sorted T cell fraction (not recorded which). The clonotype was recovered from a male donor with ankylosing spondylitis. The sequence is built from TRBV4-1 and TRBJ2-1, with 9 bases in between that match TRBD2. The DNA sequence is given as TGCGCCAGCAGCCAAACGTCTAGCGGGACCTACAATGAGCAGTTCTTC. The encoded protein is CASSQTSSGTYNEQFF.